A selection of T cell receptor beta chains follows, all from one sample in a study of T cells in Graves' hyperthyroidism and ophthalmopathy. In TCRdb, the multiplex PCR reads were re-called with MiXCR into one record per CDR3 protein. The sample holds around 620,000 distinct CDR3 sequences; 11% to 15% are singletons and the top ten take roughly 7%. Specimen: blood. The receptors derive from a woman between 18 and 30 years old with Graves' ophthalmopathy. CDR3s include the opening cysteine and the closing phenylalanine or tryptophan. A D gene is named only where the DNA matches it firmly. Expanded clones are given a class, and other clones once, few, many or no size at all.

V gene	D gene	clone size	J gene	CDR3 protein	CDR3 DNA
TRBV20-1	-	few	TRBJ2-7	CSARGESGVATYEQYF	TGCAGTGCTAGAGGCGAATCAGGAGTCGCCACCTACGAGCAGTACTTC
TRBV5-1	TRBD1	-	TRBJ2-5	CASSQGTDQETQYF	TGCGCCAGCAGCCAAGGGACAGATCAAGAGACCCAGTACTTC
TRBV20-1	-	-	TRBJ1-1	CSASRGVGTKAFF	TGCAGTGCTTCTCGCGGAGTAGGCACTAAAGCTTTCTTT
TRBV5-6	-	many	TRBJ1-1	CASSYRTALNTEAFF	TGTGCCAGCAGCTACCGGACGGCCCTGAACACTGAAGCTTTCTTT
TRBV2	-	many	TRBJ1-2	CASSDGGNYGYTF	TGTGCCAGCAGTGATGGCGGGAACTATGGCTACACCTTC
TRBV20-1	TRBD2	many	TRBJ2-3	CSARLAGGDTQYF	TGCAGTGCTAGACTAGCGGGAGGAGATACGCAGTATTTT
TRBV18	-	-	TRBJ2-7	CASSPGTQGEQYF	TGTGCCAGCTCACCAGGCACCCAGGGCGAGCAGTACTTC
TRBV7-9	-	many	TRBJ1-1	CASSPLAVNTEAFF	TGTGCCAGCAGCCCGTTGGCTGTGAACACTGAAGCTTTCTTT
TRBV6-2/TRBV6-3	-	-	TRBJ1-5	CASSYPTETSNQPQHF	TGTGCCAGCAGTTACCCGACAGAAACCAGCAATCAGCCCCAGCATTTT
TRBV6-2/TRBV6-3	TRBD2	many	TRBJ2-1	CASLWGGSSYNEQFF	TGTGCCAGTCTGTGGGGGGGTAGCTCCTACAATGAGCAGTTCTTC
TRBV5-1	TRBD1	many	TRBJ1-2	CASSLETGIYGYTF	TGCGCCAGCAGCTTGGAGACAGGGATCTATGGCTACACCTTC
TRBV27	TRBD2	many	TRBJ2-1	CASSSVAGGYYNEQFF	TGTGCCAGCAGTTCCGTAGCGGGAGGGTACTACAATGAGCAGTTCTTC
TRBV7-4	TRBD1	-	TRBJ2-1	CASSPSWDRGHYNEQFF	TGTGCCAGCAGCCCTTCGTGGGACAGGGGTCATTACAATGAGCAGTTCTTC
TRBV12-3/TRBV12-4	-	many	TRBJ2-7	CASSPDRTYYEQYF	TGTGCCAGCAGCCCGGACAGAACCTACTACGAGCAGTACTTC
TRBV20-1	-	many	TRBJ2-7	CSATRSYSYEQYF	TGCAGCGCAACGAGAAGCTACTCCTACGAGCAGTACTTC
TRBV15	-	few	TRBJ1-4	CATTYKGATNEKLFF	TGTGCCACCACCTATAAGGGAGCAACTAATGAAAAACTGTTTTTT
TRBV7-9	TRBD2	many	TRBJ2-1	CASSPTSGSAYNEQFF	TGTGCCAGCAGCCCGACTAGCGGGAGCGCCTACAATGAGCAGTTCTTC
TRBV5-6	TRBD1	-	TRBJ1-2	CASSRLGTGGNYGYTF	TGTGCCAGCAGCCGTTTAGGGACAGGGGGCAACTATGGCTACACCTTC
TRBV7-2	TRBD1	-	TRBJ1-2	CASSRDRVGYTF	TGTGCCAGCAGTCGTGACAGGGTGGGCTACACCTTC
TRBV6-1	TRBD1	-	TRBJ1-2	CACQGAALGTF	TGTGCGTGTCAGGGGGCTGCGCTTGGCACCTTC
TRBV28	TRBD1	many	TRBJ1-3	CASSTRQGARNTIYF	TGTGCCAGCAGTACGCGACAGGGGGCTAGAAACACCATATATTTT
TRBV2	TRBD2	many	TRBJ2-4	CASRRTSGSAKNIQYF	TGTGCCAGCAGAAGGACTAGCGGGAGCGCCAAAAACATTCAGTACTTC
TRBV4-1	-	-	TRBJ2-7	CASSQAGTTYEQYF	TGCGCCAGCAGCCAGGCCGGGACCACCTACGAGCAGTACTTC
TRBV6-1	-	many	TRBJ1-2	CASSEDPRAPPHYGYTF	TGTGCCAGCAGTGAAGATCCCAGGGCCCCACCTCACTATGGCTACACCTTC
TRBV29-1	TRBD2	many	TRBJ2-7	CSVELAGDPAYEQYF	TGCAGCGTTGAACTGGCGGGAGACCCCGCCTACGAGCAGTACTTC
TRBV7-3	TRBD1	many	TRBJ1-2	CASSMQGDGGYTF	TGTGCCAGCAGCATGCAGGGGGATGGGGGCTACACCTTC
TRBV7-3	-	few	TRBJ2-1	CASSLASLSGEQFF	TGTGCCAGCAGCTTAGCTAGTTTAAGCGGTGAGCAGTTCTTC
TRBV13	-	-	TRBJ2-7	CASSKNSYIQGIYEQYF	TGTGCCAGCAGCAAGAATAGCTATATACAGGGAATCTACGAGCAGTACTTC
TRBV7-2	TRBD2	many	TRBJ2-3	CASSLGVGRGAIRTDAQYF	TGTGCCAGCAGCTTAGGGGTCGGGCGGGGGGCGATACGCACAGATGCGCAGTATTTT
TRBV2	-	many	TRBJ1-3	CASRKDMTSSGNTIYF	TGTGCCAGCAGAAAGGACATGACATCCTCTGGAAACACCATATATTTT
TRBV20-1	TRBD1	few	TRBJ2-7	CSAGTGYEQYF	TGCAGTGCGGGGACAGGCTACGAGCAGTACTTC
TRBV20-1	TRBD1	few	TRBJ2-7	CSASRDRGREGEQYF	TGCAGTGCTAGTCGGGACAGGGGGCGGGAGGGCGAGCAGTACTTC
TRBV12-5	TRBD2	many	TRBJ2-3	CASAHGRGSTDTQYF	TGTGCTAGTGCCCACGGGAGGGGGAGCACAGATACGCAGTATTTT
TRBV20-1	-	many	TRBJ2-1	CSARDRASSYNEQFF	TGCAGTGCTAGAGACAGGGCCTCCTCCTACAATGAGCAGTTCTTC
TRBV7-8	TRBD2	many	TRBJ2-2	CASSSGFGAGDIGELFF	TGTGCCAGCAGCTCAGGGTTCGGGGCGGGAGATATTGGGGAGCTGTTTTTT
TRBV5-1	-	-	TRBJ2-7	CASSRWEERLDEQYF	TGCGCCAGCAGCCGATGGGAGGAGCGGCTCGACGAGCAGTACTTC
TRBV25-1	TRBD1	-	TRBJ1-4	CASSDRGPGEKLFF	TGTGCCAGCAGTGACAGGGGGCCTGGAGAAAAACTGTTTTTT
TRBV24-1	-	many	TRBJ2-2	CATSTAGELFF	TGTGCCACCAGTACGGCTGGGGAGCTGTTTTTT
TRBV5-1	TRBD2	many	TRBJ2-3	CASSLWTSGTDTQYF	TGCGCCAGCAGCCTATGGACTAGCGGCACAGATACGCAGTATTTT
TRBV3-1	-	-	TRBJ2-3	CASSHASTDTQYF	TGCGCCAGCAGCCACGCTAGCACAGATACGCAGTATTTT
TRBV20-1	-	many	TRBJ1-5	CSAKDRIVSNQPQHF	TGCAGTGCAAAAGACAGGATTGTTAGCAATCAGCCCCAGCATTTT
TRBV7-8	-	many	TRBJ2-3	CASRGNPQGWDTQYF	TGTGCCAGCAGGGGCAATCCACAGGGTTGGGATACGCAGTATTTT
TRBV12-3/TRBV12-4	-	many	TRBJ1-5	CASSLWGNQPQHF	TGTGCCAGCAGTTTATGGGGTAATCAGCCCCAGCATTTT
TRBV5-1	-	few	TRBJ1-6	CASSLLAGDNSPLHF	TGCGCCAGCAGCTTGTTGGCAGGCGATAATTCACCCCTCCACTTT
TRBV10-3	TRBD2	-	TRBJ2-3	CAIRAGGTDTQYF	TGTGCCATCAGGGCGGGAGGAACAGATACGCAGTATTTT
TRBV7-8	TRBD2	many	TRBJ2-7	CASSFLLAGPTYEQYF	TGTGCCAGCAGCTTCCTCCTAGCGGGGCCGACCTACGAGCAGTACTTC
TRBV20-1	TRBD1	many	TRBJ1-1	CSAPPVTGGAGEAFF	TGCAGTGCCCCGCCCGTGACAGGGGGCGCAGGTGAAGCTTTCTTT
TRBV6-2/TRBV6-3	TRBD2	many	TRBJ2-4	CASREGLAGVKNIQYF	TGTGCCAGCAGAGAGGGACTAGCGGGAGTGAAAAACATTCAGTACTTC
TRBV20-1	TRBD1	-	TRBJ1-5	CSAPPDRGLQPQHF	TGCAGTGCACCACCGGACAGGGGGCTTCAGCCCCAGCATTTT
TRBV9	-	-	TRBJ2-1	CTSSAMGPTQEQFF	TGTACCAGCAGCGCTATGGGGCCCACTCAGGAGCAGTTCTTC
TRBV7-3	-	few	TRBJ1-2	CASSSFGENYGYTF	TGTGCCAGCAGCTCCTTCGGGGAGAACTATGGCTACACCTTC
TRBV20-1	-	-	TRBJ2-6	CSARVKGSGANVLTF	TGCAGTGCTAGAGTTAAGGGATCTGGGGCCAACGTCCTGACTTTC
TRBV30	TRBD2	-	TRBJ2-7	CAWSGSGRGEQYF	TGTGCCTGGAGTGGTAGCGGGAGGGGCGAGCAGTACTTC
TRBV20-1	TRBD2	many	TRBJ2-5	CSARPRVRGTIKETQYF	TGCAGTGCTAGACCCCGGGTGCGGGGGACTATCAAGGAGACCCAGTACTTC